These 27 T cell receptor beta chains share one sample of origin, sequenced in a study of molecular identifiers for immune sequencing clone quantification. MiXCR, run by TCRdb on the PCR reads, gives a single entry per CDR3 protein. This table has approximately 500,000 distinct CDR3 sequences, around 23% appearing once. Input material: naive CD8+ T cells from blood, with Jurkat cell RNA spiked in. Subset: FACS-sorted CD8+CD4-CCR7+CD45RA+ naive T cells. The origin of the receptors is a human donor in good health. Some libraries in this study had Jurkat cell RNA spiked in.

This clonotype was seen a few times. This chain joins TRBV7-9 and TRBJ2-3; D is undetermined. Between the trimmed V and J ends, which lost 1 base and 3 bases, there was a span of 11 bases. Germline values: CDR1 SEHNR, CDR2 FQNEAQ (reference sequence). The length of the CDR3 is 15 residues. The CDR3 loop is CASSLGYGTTDTQYF. DNA of the CDR3: TGTGCCAGCAGCTTAGGTTACGGAACTACAGATACGCAGTATTTT.

This clonotype was recorded a few times. The gene calls are TRBV30 and TRBJ1-1; D gene ambiguous. The CDR3 consists of 12 residues. The germline V and J ends were trimmed by 1 base and 10 bases, with 13 bases remaining between them. The V gene's germline CDR1 is GTSNPN and CDR2 SVGIG (reference sequence). The CDR3 reads CAWSGLHEGAFF. In nucleotides, the CDR3 is TGTGCCTGGAGTGGACTCCACGAGGGAGCTTTCTTT.

This clonotype was observed many times. J is TRBJ2-7 and V is TRBV7-2; TRBD2 might be the D (6 bases). Trimming took 5 bases from V and 6 from J, leaving 11 bases between them. CDR3 length: 12 residues. Germline V gene sequence: CDR1 SGHTA, CDR2 FQGNSA. The CDR3 here is CASSVGGLEQYF. CDR3 in DNA: TGTGCCAGCAGCGTCGGGGGTCTCGAGCAGTACTTC.

To note about this clonotype: The junction differs from germline at one of its ends, possibly a read error. The rearrangement links TRBV11-2 to TRBJ2-1; 7 nucleotides align to TRBD1. Per germline, CDR1 SGHAT and CDR2 FQNNGV. The length of the CDR3 is 15 residues. The CDR3 sequence: CASSLDPTGYNEQVF. Here the CDR3 DNA reads TGTGCCAGCAGCTTAGATCCGACAGGGTACAATGAGCAGGTCTTC.

Of note for this clonotype: Possible read error: a much larger clone is one base away. The chain carries TRBV30 and TRBJ1-1; D is undetermined. The germline CDR1 and CDR2 sequences are GTSNPN and SVGIG (reference sequence). V dropped 3 bases and J dropped 4 bases, with 12 bases sitting between them. CDR3 length: 13 residues. CDR3 DNA sequence: TGTGCCTGGAGCCTGTTCGGGAGCACTGAAGCTTTCTTT. Translating it yields CAWSLFGSTEAFF.

This clonotype was picked up a small number of times. The V gene is TRBV6-2 or TRBV6-3, the J gene TRBJ2-7; D could derive from TRBD1 or TRBD2 (5 bases each). In germline, CDR1 is MNHEY, CDR2 SVGEGT. V was shortened by 2 bases and J by 7 bases, with 21 bases between the two germline ends. This CDR3 region has 16 residues. CDR3 amino acids: CASSYRGPPLPVEQYF. The CDR3 DNA sequence: TGTGCCAGCAGTTACCGGGGCCCTCCCCTCCCGGTGGAGCAGTACTTC.

The J gene is TRBJ2-7, the V gene TRBV5-1; D is undetermined. CDR1 is SGHRS and CDR2 is YFSETQ in the germline V gene. This CDR3 spans 14 amino acids. V lost 0 bases and J 2 bases, leaving 9 bases between the germline ends. CDR3 in amino acids: CASSLEGYTYEQYF. The CDR3 DNA reads TGCGCCAGCAGCTTGGAGGGCTATACCTACGAGCAGTACTTC.

This clonotype was seen at least ten times. The chain carries TRBV7-2 and TRBJ1-5; D gene ambiguous. Germline V lookup: CDR1 SGHTA, CDR2 FQGNSA. The CDR3 spans 15 residues. With 5 bases removed from V and 0 bases from J, the gap between germline ends came to 11 bases. The CDR3 coding sequence is TGTGCCAGCAGCCCGGTGGGGTATAGCAATCAGCCCCAGCATTTT. Protein product: CASSPVGYSNQPQHF.

This chain uses TRBV25-1 with TRBJ1-2; D is uncertain. This CDR3 comprises 14 residues. In germline, CDR1 is MGHDK, CDR2 SYGVNS. V dropped 7 bases and J dropped 4 bases, with 16 bases sitting between them. CDR3 protein: CASTYGSSGYGYTF. For the CDR3, the DNA is TGTGCCAGCACCTATGGGAGTAGTGGCTATGGCTACACCTTC.

This sequence joins TRBV7-8 and TRBJ2-1; D may be TRBD1 (6 bases). The length of the CDR3 is 15 residues. The V gene lost 1 base and the J gene lost 5 bases, with 12 bases spanning the gap. CDR1 and CDR2 (germline): SGHVS, FQNEAQ. CDR3: CASSLGQGLNNEQFF. The CDR3 nucleotides read TGTGCCAGCAGCTTAGGGCAGGGGCTTAACAATGAGCAGTTCTTC. Variable domain in full (rest from reference TRBV7-8 and TRBJ2-1): GAGVSQSPRYKVAKRGQDVALRCDPISGHVSLFWYQQALGQGPEFLTYFQNEAQLDKSGLPSDRFFAERPEGSVSTLKIQRTQQEDSAVYLCASSLGQGLNNEQFFGPGTRLTVL.

The CDR3: CSARGFLGATVTGELFF. In DNA form, the CDR3 reads TGCAGTGCTAGGGGCTTCCTGGGGGCCACGGTCACCGGGGAGCTGTTTTTT. The genes are TRBV20-1 and TRBJ2-2; D perhaps matches TRBD1 (6 bases). Trimming cost V 3 bases and J 4 bases, with 21 bases left between them. The germline gives CDR1 DFQATT, CDR2 SNEGSKA (reference sequence). CDR3 size: 17 residues.

In regard to this clonotype: Being one base from a much bigger clone, this may be a read error. CDR3 nucleotides: TGTGCCAGCAGTTTCTCAGGGGCAGAGACCCAGTGCTTC. This codes for CASSFSGAETQCF. The chain recombines TRBV28 with TRBJ2-5, with D possibly matching TRBD1 (6 bases). CDR1 is MDHEN and CDR2 is SYDVKM in the germline V gene. The CDR3 runs to 13 residues.

With regard to this clonotype: At one end, the junction sequence differs from germline, possibly due to a read error. The V call is TRBV28, the J call TRBJ1-5; D unclear. The germline gives CDR1 MDHEN, CDR2 SYDVKM. The CDR3 totals 14 residues. CDR3 in amino acids: CASSSREGFQLQHF. The CDR3 DNA reads TGTGCCAGCAGTTCTAGGGAGGGTTTTCAGCTCCAGCATTTT.

This clonotype was found many times. The chain is built from TRBV25-1 and TRBJ1-1, with D unclear. This CDR3 is built from 15 residues. The germline V gene encodes CDR1 MGHDK and CDR2 SYGVNS. The V gene lost 4 bases and the J gene lost 4 bases, with 16 bases spanning the gap. CDR3 sequence: CASSGNSLFSTEAFF. DNA for the CDR3: TGTGCCAGCAGTGGAAACAGTCTATTTAGCACTGAAGCTTTCTTT.

Comments on this clonotype: Given a much more abundant clone one base away, this may be a read error. This chain joins TRBV28 and TRBJ2-7; tentatively, D is TRBD1 (5 bases). The CDR3 contains 13 residues. Germline loops: CDR1 MDHEN, CDR2 SYDVKM. CDR3 amino acids: CASSSRVAHEQHF. CDR3 nucleotide sequence: TGTGCCAGCAGTTCCAGGGTTGCGCACGAGCAGCACTTC.

V usage is TRBV11-2 and J usage is TRBJ2-5; 7 positions agree with TRBD2. With 6 bases clipped from V and 2 bases from J, the junction kept 12 bases outside the gene matches. This CDR3 spans 16 amino acids. The germline gives CDR1 SGHAT, CDR2 FQNNGV. The CDR3 DNA is TGTGCCAGCAGTTCCCATAGGGAGGGATGGCAAGAGACCCAGTACTTC. This encodes CASSSHREGWQETQYF.

This clonotype was seen only a few times. The chain links TRBV29-1 to TRBJ1-2, with D uncertain. In germline, CDR1 is SQVTM, CDR2 ANQGSEA. This CDR3 region has 11 residues. V lost 2 bases to trimming and J lost 5 bases, with 6 bases between them. The CDR3 loop reads CSVEYEYGYTF. CDR3 DNA: TGCAGCGTTGAATACGAGTATGGCTACACCTTC. Full variable domain (outside the CDR3, taken from reference TRBV29-1 and TRBJ1-2): SAVISQKPSRDICQRGTSLTIQCQVDSQVTMMFWYRQQPGQSLTLIATANQGSEATYESGFVIDKFPISRPNLTFSTLTVSNMSPEDSSIYLCSVEYEYGYTFGSGTRLTVV.

The chain employs TRBV3-1 and TRBJ2-1; the match to TRBD1 covers 9 bases. The germline gives CDR1 LGHDT, CDR2 YNNKEL (reference sequence). The CDR3 spans 15 residues. V dropped 4 bases and J dropped 8; count of bases not matched to a gene: 9. The CDR3 region is CASSPVWTGVYEQFF. As DNA, the CDR3 is TGTGCCAGCAGCCCGGTCTGGACAGGGGTGTATGAGCAGTTCTTC.

V is TRBV7-9 and J is TRBJ1-1; the D gene is possibly TRBD1 (5 bases). The CDR3 is 15 residues long. Germline V gene data show CDR1 as SEHNR and CDR2 as FQNEAQ (reference sequence). Trimming pared 5 bases from V and 0 bases from J, leaving 13 bases between. CDR3 region: CASSPRGRMNTEAFF. The CDR3 nucleotides read TGTGCCAGCAGCCCGCGGGGCAGAATGAACACTGAAGCTTTCTTT.

Ten or more counts support this clonotype. This chain uses TRBV9 with TRBJ1-4; D is ambiguous. Germline CDR1 reads SGDLS; CDR2 reads YYNGEE. The CDR3 runs to 15 residues. The germline V and J ends were trimmed by 1 base and 2 bases, with 9 bases remaining between them. CDR3 DNA sequence: TGTGCCAGCAGCGTAAGGAGCCATACTAATGAAAAACTGTTTTTT. Encoded protein: CASSVRSHTNEKLFF.

As concerns this clonotype: The junction departs from germline at one end; a sequencing error may be responsible. The chain joins TRBV7-6 to TRBJ2-6; 7 bases fit TRBD1. The germline V gene has CDR1 SGHVS and CDR2 FNYEAQ. The CDR3 is 17 residues long. The DNA for the CDR3 is TGTGTCAGCAGCAAGGGACAGTCAACCTCTGGGGCCAACGTCCTGACTTTC. Its protein is CVSSKGQSTSGANVLTF.

The chain uses TRBV12-3 or TRBV12-4 and TRBJ2-7; 11 bases map to TRBD2. This CDR3 comprises 14 residues. Losses at the gene ends were 7 bases for V and 4 bases for J; bases not matched to a gene: 6. The CDR3 reads CASTAGLAGYEQYF. CDR3 bases: TGTGCCAGCACCGCCGGACTAGCGGGTTACGAGCAGTACTTC.

This clonotype was counted between two and nine times. The V gene is TRBV4-3, the J gene TRBJ2-1; the D gene is possibly TRBD2 (5 bases). Per the germline V gene, CDR1 is LGHNA and CDR2 is YSLEER. Trimming left V 2 bases short and J 6 bases short, with 17 bases between. CDR3 size: 16 residues. The CDR3 protein is CASSQSGPPEANEQFF. The CDR3 DNA is TGCGCCAGCAGCCAAAGTGGACCCCCGGAGGCCAATGAGCAGTTCTTC.

Comment on this clonotype: This sequence may be a read error, since a much larger clone differs from it by one base. This chain links TRBV7-9 with TRBJ2-4; no firm D call. The CDR3 loop spans 14 amino acids. Germline lookup yields CDR1 SEHNR and CDR2 FQNEAQ (reference sequence). Here the CDR3 reads CASSLSAGKNIQHF. The DNA for the CDR3 is TGTGCCAGCAGCTTATCTGCCGGAAAAAACATTCAGCACTTC.

This clonotype was detected a few times. The chain links TRBV3-1 to TRBJ2-5; 10 nucleotides match TRBD2. The CDR3 extends over 16 amino acids. Germline lookup yields CDR1 LGHDT and CDR2 YNNKEL (reference sequence). V dropped 4 bases and J dropped 5; count of bases not matched to a gene: 10. CDR3 sequence (DNA): TGTGCCAGCAGCCCAGGACTAGCGGCCTTGAGGGAGACCCAGTACTTC. The encoded protein is CASSPGLAALRETQYF.

As to this clonotype: A read error is possible here, since a much larger clone lies one base away. The genes are TRBV28 and TRBJ1-2; a weak D match, TRBD1 (6 bases). Germline V gives CDR1 MDHEN, CDR2 SYDVKM. This CDR3 has 12 residues. Written as DNA, the CDR3 is TGTGCCGGCAGTTATGACAGGTCTGGCTACACCTTC. This codes for CAGSYDRSGYTF.

This clonotype appeared once. This chain joins TRBV19 and TRBJ2-5; the match to TRBD1 covers 11 bases. V was clipped by 6 bases and J by 5 bases; unmatched bases: 11. The germline CDR1 and CDR2 sequences are LNHDA and SQIVND (reference sequence). This CDR3 spans 16 amino acids. In DNA form, the CDR3 reads TGTGCCAGTAGCACAGCTAGGACAGGGGGCCTTGAGACCCAGTACTTC. This gives the protein CASSTARTGGLETQYF.